This T cell receptor (beta chain) was found in a study of beta chain features in type 1 diabetes. Study observations and caveats: It was possible that PCR favored shorter templates, equally so in patients and controls. Among patients, naive, central memory and Treg TCRB repertoires appeared more similar than among healthy donors. Patients with Type 1 diabetes showed moderately but significantly shorter TCRB CDR3s in all four CD4+ subsets.

Purity exceeding 98% was reached by all sorted populations. A note on this clone: No antigen is known for it.

The length of the CDR3 is 15 residues. CDR1 is SGHTS and CDR2 is YDEGEE in the germline V gene. V shed 5 bases and J 1 base; nucleotides not matched to a gene: 6. Sequencing targeted expressed TCRB transcripts, as all isolated RNA had been reverse transcribed. Data came from immunoSEQ multiplex PCR; TCRdb stores just in-frame clones and leaves some out. The sample contains a few hundred thousand clones, around 13% of which appear only once. The clonotype originates from a woman between 18 and 30 years old with type 1 diabetes. The chain recombines TRBV5-8 with TRBJ2-7, with 10 bases identical to TRBD1. The sequenced sample was naive CD4+ T cells from blood. Here the CDR3 reads CASRTPGQGSYEQYF. The CDR3 region has the DNA TGTGCCAGCAGGACCCCGGGACAGGGGTCCTACGAGCAGTACTTC. The full variable domain, in which reference TRBV5-8 and TRBJ2-7 provide the parts outside the CDR3, is EAGVTQSPTHLIKTRGQQATLRCSPISGHTSVYWYQQALGLGLQFLLWYDEGEERNRGNFPPRFSGRQFPNYSSELNVNALELEDSALYLCASRTPGQGSYEQYFGPGTRLTVT.